This TCR beta chain was sequenced for a study of T cells in Graves' hyperthyroidism and ophthalmopathy. For the study at large: Specimen type is peripheral blood, collected at initial diagnosis prior to any treatment. Study-level findings and limits: Before onset, ophthalmopathy was predicted by the model a median about 6.2 months earlier.

Amplified regions were TCR beta CDR3 sequences from RNA transcripts. HTBI primers were employed in a first-round RT-PCR of the TCR CDR3. Each CDR3 protein gets one entry after TCRdb re-called the multiplex PCR reads with MiXCR. The sample lists about 560,000 distinct CDR3 sequences, about a sixth occurring once. A lack of ophthalmopathy progression within 18 months defined stable Graves' hyperthyroidism. Any patient presenting with uncontrolled infection, other autoimmune disease, pregnancy or lactation was left out. This clonotype was found many times. Its target is unknown. The sequence was obtained from a woman aged 18-30 years with Graves' hyperthyroidism. The sequencing input was blood.

CDR3 region: CASSGDSSYNSPLHF. The DNA for the CDR3 is TGTGCCAGCAGCGGAGACAGCTCCTATAATTCACCCCTCCACTTT. The V and J genes are TRBV2 and TRBJ1-6, with D possibly TRBD1 on 5 matching bases. Per the germline V gene, CDR1 is SNHLY and CDR2 is FYNNEI. The CDR3 is 15 amino acids. Deletions cut 6 bases from V and 0 bases from J, with 9 bases between.